Listed here is a single T cell receptor beta chain. These data come from a study of shared clonotypes between healthy human individuals. Turning to the study itself: Three plates each covered CD4 naive and memory; CD8 naive two, CD8 memory one.

Positively selected for CCR7, the CD45RO-negative cells used as naive CD8 cells excluded terminally differentiated effector memory CD45RA+ cells. Germline CDR1 reads MNHEY; CDR2 reads SMNVEV (reference sequence). V was trimmed by 5 bases and J by 5 bases, leaving 10 bases between them. This CDR3 has 13 residues. Each subset's genomic DNA was shared equally among a number of immunoSEQ plates. Generated by immunoSEQ multiplex PCR, the TCRdb table keeps only in-frame clones and is missing some. Of around 1.9 million clones listed, around 93% are singletons. The sequence was collected from a man younger than 35 in good health. Some clones in this sample may be carry-over from other donors' samples. The chain links TRBV27 to TRBJ2-1; D not resolved. The specimen was naive CD8+ T cells from PBMCs. The CDR3 loop is CASSMTVNNEQFF. The CDR3 nucleotides read TGTGCCAGCAGTATGACGGTTAACAATGAGCAGTTCTTC.